Following are 12 T cell receptor beta chains from one sample sequenced in a study of blood T cells in healthy people across ages. With a J-beta primer mix and a sample-barcoded 5' primer, a second PCR ran roughly 6 to 11 cycles. TCRdb redid the calling of the 5' RACE reads with MiXCR, one entry per CDR3 protein. In the table there are about 1.5 million distinct CDR3 sequences, approximately 39% of which are singletons. Sequenced sample: blood. These TCRs come from a woman younger than 30 in good health.

CDR3 DNA sequence: TGTGCCAGCAGTTTTCGGCCAGGGAAAGAGACCCAGTACTTC. Translated, it gives CASSFRPGKETQYF. This sequence joins TRBV12-3 or TRBV12-4 and TRBJ2-5; TRBD1 is a possible D gene (5 bases). V lost 3 bases and J lost 3, with 11 bases in between. The CDR3 contains 14 residues.

This clonotype appeared a single time. The J gene is TRBJ2-1, the V gene TRBV6-4, with 7 bases matching TRBD2. Germline V gene data show CDR1 as MRHNA and CDR2 as SNTAGT. The CDR3 length is 16 residues. The J segment lost 0 bases and the V segment lost 4 bases, leaving 6 bases of the junction unmatched. CDR3 bases: TGTGCCAGCAGTGGGTGGCGGGAGCCCTCCTACAATGAGCAGTTCTTC. The encoded protein is CASSGWREPSYNEQFF.

This clonotype occurred a few times. The J gene is TRBJ1-1, the V gene TRBV20-1; 7 bases are a match to TRBD1. The junction had 9 bases not matched to a gene; V was cut back by 3 bases and J by 8 bases. The CDR3 is made up of 13 amino acids. Germline V gene lookup returns CDR1 DFQATT and CDR2 SNEGSKA (reference sequence). The CDR3 coding sequence is TGCAGTGCTAGGGGGGACAGATACATCGAAGCTTTCTTT. Amino acid sequence: CSARGDRYIEAFF.

This clonotype was seen a handful of times. V gene TRBV6-5 combines with J gene TRBJ1-1; 9 bases line up with TRBD1. Germline loops: CDR1 MNHEY, CDR2 SVGAGI. V dropped 4 bases and J dropped 11; count of bases not matched to a gene: 11. The CDR3 has 14 residues. CDR3 residues: CASSSLSRQGGAFF. The DNA of the CDR3 is TGTGCCAGCAGTTCCCTCTCCCGACAGGGGGGGGCTTTCTTT.

To note about this clonotype: Mismatch with germline at one junction end may stem from a read error. The gene calls are TRBV7-2 and TRBJ2-1, with a tentative D call TRBD2 (5 bases). Looked up from germline, CDR1 is SGHTA and CDR2 is FQGNSA. CDR3 length equals 13 residues. The CDR3 coding sequence is TGTGCCAGCAGCTTAGTGGGAGCAGAGACCCAGTTCTTT. Amino acid sequence: CASSLVGAETQFF.

The V and J genes are TRBV14 and TRBJ1-2; D uncertain. V lost 2 bases and J lost 11, with 15 bases in between. CDR3 length: 13 residues. Germline-derived CDR1 and CDR2 are SGHDN and FVKESK. CDR3 coding DNA: TGTGCCAGCAGCCAACCGGGTCCGCGGCAATACACCTTC. Translating gives CASSQPGPRQYTF.

This clonotype was counted between two and nine times. Sequence at one end of the junction differs from germline and may be a read error. In nucleotides, the CDR3 is TGCGCCAGCAGCCACACCCTGACTAGCGGGAGCACAGATATGCAGTATTTT. It is translated as CASSHTLTSGSTDMQYF. This chain uses TRBV4-1 with TRBJ2-3, with 12 nucleotides matching TRBD2. The CDR3 consists of 17 residues. Germline-derived CDR1 and CDR2 are MGHRA and YSYEKL.

This clonotype was picked up a small number of times. The chain employs TRBV6-2 or TRBV6-3 and TRBJ2-4; possibly TRBD1 for D (5 bases). The CDR3 length is 16 residues. Germline assignment: CDR1 MNHEY and CDR2 SVGEGT. Deletions cut 5 bases from V and 0 bases from J, with 14 bases between. The CDR3 sequence is CASSAQGGVAKNIQYF. For the CDR3, the DNA is TGTGCCAGCAGTGCTCAGGGCGGCGTAGCCAAAAACATTCAGTACTTC.

This clonotype was recorded once. Germline is not matched at one junction end, which may reflect a read error. This rearrangement joins TRBV4-2 to TRBJ2-7; TRBD1 is a possible D gene (6 bases). Germline CDR1 reads LGHNA; CDR2 reads YNFKEQ. The CDR3 sequence is 15 residues long. The CDR3 DNA reads TGTGCCAACAGCCTTTCCGGGACACTCCCCTACGAGCAGTACTTC. Translation: CANSLSGTLPYEQYF.

This clonotype was recorded once. The chain uses TRBV7-9 and TRBJ2-5; D is unclear. Germline V gene data show CDR1 as SEHNR and CDR2 as FQNEAQ (reference sequence). V was clipped by 6 bases and J by 0 bases, with 8 bases between them. The CDR3 spans 13 residues. As DNA, the CDR3 is TGTGCCAGCAGAACAGAGTACCAAGAGACCCAGTACTTC. Amino acid sequence: CASRTEYQETQYF.

This clonotype has just a few counts. The chain uses TRBV29-1 and TRBJ2-1; TRBD2 matches 13 bases. Germline CDR1 reads SQVTM; CDR2 reads ANQGSEA. V was clipped by 6 bases and J by 6 bases; unmatched bases: 5. The CDR3 is made up of 14 amino acids. The CDR3 reads CSVRTSGSINEQFF. CDR3 DNA sequence: TGCAGCGTGAGGACTAGCGGGAGCATCAATGAGCAGTTCTTC.

The rearrangement links TRBV5-1 to TRBJ2-2; 9 bases fit TRBD1. The germline V gene has CDR1 SGHRS and CDR2 YFSETQ. V was clipped by 6 bases and J by 4 bases; unmatched bases: 4. The CDR3 is made up of 14 amino acids. This CDR3 is CASKETGGTGELFF. The CDR3 DNA reads TGCGCCAGCAAGGAGACAGGGGGCACCGGGGAGCTGTTTTTT.